What follows are 14 T cell receptor beta chains derived from one specimen sequenced in a study of blood T cell repertoires in COVID-19. The table came from immunoSEQ multiplex PCR; TCRdb's copy has only in-frame clones and leaves some out. This sample yields 350,000 to 400,000 clones, of which approximately 90% are seen a single time; more than 0.8% belongs to the top ten. Sequenced material: PBMCs or T cells enriched from blood (not recorded which). All receptors come from a man in his late teens or twenties who had recovered from COVID-19.

The chain links TRBV10-2 to TRBJ1-1; 7 bases align to TRBD1. V lost 10 bases to trimming and J lost 1 base; unmatched junction nucleotides: 3. CDR1 is WSHSY, CDR2 SAAADI, per germline. The CDR3 contains 12 residues. The CDR3 region is CATYRGNTEAFF. CDR3 DNA sequence: TGCGCCACCTACAGGGGGAACACTGAAGCTTTCTTT.

A single count supports this clone. Distinct nucleotide sequences in the sample also encode this CDR3. The genes are TRBV6-5 and TRBJ2-7; TRBD1 matches 8 bases. In germline, CDR1 is MNHEY, CDR2 SVGAGI. Losses at the gene ends were 2 bases for V and 1 base for J; bases not matched to a gene: 4. This CDR3 is 15 amino acids long. CDR3 in amino acids: CASSYLGQGSYEQYF. CDR3 nucleotides: TGTGCCAGCAGTTACCTTGGACAGGGATCCTACGAGCAGTACTTC.

This clone came up a few times. The chain uses TRBV28 and TRBJ1-1; D not resolved. CDR1 and CDR2 from the germline V gene are MDHEN and SYDVKM. The V end lost 6 bases, the J end lost 7 bases, and 12 bases lay between the germline ends. The CDR3 is 12 residues long. The CDR3 reads CASSTRRSEAFF. For the CDR3, the DNA is TGTGCCAGCAGCACTCGACGGAGTGAAGCTTTCTTT.

The chain recombines TRBV28 with TRBJ1-2; 7 bases fit TRBD1. This CDR3 spans 13 amino acids. V trimming: 7 bases; J trimming: 4 bases; junction bases outside the gene matches: 6. Germline CDR1 MDHEN, CDR2 SYDVKM. The CDR3 coding sequence is TGTGCCAGCACCACAGGGGATTTCTATGGCTACACCTTC. Its translation: CASTTGDFYGYTF.

The rearrangement joins TRBV19 to TRBJ1-2; no firm D call. Trimming left V 10 bases short and J 8 bases short, with 11 bases between. The germline CDR1 and CDR2 sequences are LNHDA and SQIVND (reference sequence). The CDR3 extends over 10 amino acids. The CDR3 loop is CATRGDGYTF. The DNA for the CDR3 is TGTGCCACCCGAGGAGACGGCTACACCTTC. Complete variable domain (other parts from reference TRBV19 and TRBJ1-2): DGGITQSPKYLFRKEGQNVTLSCEQNLNHDAMYWYRQDPGQGLRLIYYSQIVNDFQKGDIAEGYSVSREKKESFPLTVTSAQKNPTAFYLCATRGDGYTFGSGTRLTVV.

The rearrangement uses TRBV12-3 or TRBV12-4 and TRBJ1-2; 9 bases are a match to TRBD1. V was pared by 7 bases and J by 5 bases, with 5 bases of the junction left unmatched. There are 13 residues in the CDR3. The CDR3 DNA sequence: TGTGCCAGCACCGATGGACAGGGGTATGGCTACACCTTC. Translated: CASTDGQGYGYTF.

The table lists this clone with a count of one. The V call is TRBV11-3, the J call TRBJ2-7, with 10 bases that match TRBD1. Germline V lookup: CDR1 SGHNT, CDR2 YENEEA. The V gene end was trimmed by 5 bases and the J gene end by 4 bases; junction bases not matched to a gene: 5. The CDR3 spans 14 residues. The CDR3: CASSPTGGGYEQYF. The CDR3 nucleotides read TGTGCCAGCAGCCCGACAGGGGGCGGTTACGAGCAGTACTTC.

This sequence joins TRBV28 and TRBJ2-2; no reliable D call. Germline lookup yields CDR1 MDHEN and CDR2 SYDVKM. With 9 bases removed from V and 2 bases from J, the gap between germline ends came to 10 bases. CDR3 length equals 13 residues. CDR3 protein: CASLNSNTGELFF. Written as DNA, the CDR3 is TGTGCCAGTCTTAATTCCAACACCGGGGAGCTGTTTTTT.

Remarks on this clone: Distinct nucleotide sequences in the sample also encode this CDR3. This chain uses TRBV9 with TRBJ2-2, with 8 bases matching TRBD2. V lost 2 bases to trimming and J lost 1 base; unmatched junction nucleotides: 1. Germline assignment: CDR1 SGDLS and CDR2 YYNGEE. The CDR3 spans 15 residues. CDR3 nucleotides: TGTGCCAGCAGCGTTACTAGCGGGAACACCGGGGAGCTGTTTTTT. Protein product: CASSVTSGNTGELFF. The full variable domain, with the rest looked up from reference TRBV9 and TRBJ2-2, is DSGVTQTPKHLITATGQRVTLRCSPRSGDLSVYWYQQSLDQGLQFLIQYYNGEERAKGNILERFSAQQFPDLHSELNLSSLELGDSALYFCASSVTSGNTGELFFGEGSRLTVL.

This clone was seen just once. The J gene is TRBJ2-1, the V gene TRBV2; unclear D gene. Trimming took off 6 bases at V and 7 bases at J, with 7 bases between the two ends. Germline V gene lookup returns CDR1 SNHLY and CDR2 FYNNEI. The CDR3 sequence is 11 residues long. CDR3 loop: CASRELNEQFF. CDR3 bases: TGTGCCAGCAGGGAGTTGAATGAGCAGTTCTTC.

V is TRBV4-3 and J is TRBJ2-1, with 9 bases aligning to TRBD2. The CDR3 has 17 residues. The germline CDR1 and CDR2 sequences are LGHNA and YSLEER. V lost 0 bases to trimming and J lost 3 bases; unmatched junction nucleotides: 6. CDR3 protein: CASSQDGLAKNYNEQFF. Here the CDR3 DNA reads TGCGCCAGCAGCCAAGATGGACTAGCGAAAAACTACAATGAGCAGTTCTTC.

The rearrangement links TRBV27 to TRBJ1-2, with 11 bases that match TRBD1. Germline V CDR1 and CDR2: MNHEY, SMNVEV (reference sequence). CDR3 size: 15 residues. V was pared by 5 bases and J by 5 bases, with 7 bases of the junction left unmatched. CDR3 amino acids: CASSRTGGAPYGYTF. Here the CDR3 DNA reads TGTGCCAGCAGTCGGACAGGGGGCGCCCCTTATGGCTACACCTTC.

This chain connects TRBV7-9 to TRBJ1-5, with 8 bases that match TRBD1. The length of the CDR3 is 15 residues. Losses at the gene ends were 3 bases for V and 7 bases for J; bases not matched to a gene: 8. The germline CDR1 and CDR2 sequences are SEHNR and FQNEAQ (reference sequence). CDR3 amino acids: CASSLEGQGVQPQHF. The CDR3 DNA reads as TGTGCCAGCAGCTTGGAAGGACAGGGAGTACAGCCCCAGCATTTT.

This clone occurred once. The chain recombines TRBV28 with TRBJ2-7; 7 positions match TRBD2. This CDR3 comprises 15 residues. Germline V gives CDR1 MDHEN, CDR2 SYDVKM. After removal of 2 bases from V and 5 bases from J, the junction contained 9 bases not matched to a gene. As DNA, the CDR3 is TGTGCCAGCAGTTTACCCCTGACTAGCTTAAACGAGCAGTACTTC. It translates to CASSLPLTSLNEQYF. Complete variable domain (other parts from reference TRBV28 and TRBJ2-7): DVKVTQSSRYLVKRTGEKVFLECVQDMDHENMFWYRQDPGLGLRLIYFSYDVKMKEKGDIPEGYSVSREKKERFSLILESASTNQTSMYLCASSLPLTSLNEQYFGPGTRLTVT.